This record looks at one T cell receptor beta chain sequence and its context. Antigen unknown. Trimming at V came to 1 base and at J to 13 bases, leaving 13 bases not matched to a gene. CDR1 SQVTM and CDR2 ANQGSEA come from the germline V gene. There are 16 residues in the CDR3. This specimen comes from a study of shared clonotypes between healthy human individuals. As for the study in general: CD4 naive and CD4 memory each took three plates per donor, while CD8 naive took two and CD8 memory one.

Findings of the study overall: Sorted-subset sequencing was shown by rarefaction to be incomplete despite large depth.

Execution of the assay was at deep level. Here immunoSEQ multiplex PCR was the method, and the copy in TCRdb shows in-frame clones only, minus some. The table has more than 2 million clones, around 95% seen once. Donors had no recently reported acute infections or vaccinations and were HIV-negative. The specimen sequenced was naive CD4+ T cells sorted from blood. As for subset: CD45RA+ positively selected. The clonotype originates from a man aged 18 to 29 in good health. The chain carries TRBV29-1 and TRBJ2-1; 13 nucleotides agree with TRBD2. CDR3 DNA sequence: TGCAGCGTTGAAGGGTGGACTAGCGGGGGAGGCTCCCCCCAGTTCTTC. Translated, it gives CSVEGWTSGGGSPQFF.